This T cell receptor beta chain emerged from a study of blood T cell repertoires in COVID-19 (TCRdb year 2020). About the full investigation: Collaborator samples came from the United States, Italy and Spain and covered acute and convalescent phases of COVID-19. The material from the prospective study consisted of cDNA or gDNA derived from T cells, B-cell-depleted T cells, or PBMCs. Subjects who had been exposed to COVID-19, were actively infected with it, or had recovered from it provided the deeply sampled blood TCRbeta repertoires that made up the dataset. A freely available public database, intended as a resource for researchers studying the immune response to SARS-CoV-2, is where the repertoires were released. The samples were drawn from two sources: the first 160 participants of the ongoing ImmuneRACE study, and over 1,000 subjects contributed by 6 global collaborators. Sample metadata almost always included a de-identified subject ID, COVID-19 status, age in years and sex. Where available, HLA class I and class II types were taken from metadata supplied by the sample provider and were not determined by assay-based typing. What the authors observed across the whole study: The amount of clinical and demographic metadata varied by source and participant and was provided uncurated.

This clone was observed a few times. Its binding antigen is unknown. No base qualities exist here, and no much larger clone lies one base off it. TCRbeta CDR3 regions were amplified from genomic DNA by means of the immunoSEQ Assay, a bias-controlled multiplex PCR. As for how the authors treated the data: Nucleated cell counts per sample were estimated from amplification of reference gene primers within the assay. Sequence reads were collapsed and filtered to measure the absolute abundance of every unique TCRbeta CDR3 rearrangement. For each sample, productive Simpson clonality was calculated by taking the square root of Simpson's diversity index across productive rearrangements. This immuneACCESS table, as held by TCRdb, lists in-frame sequences with V and J called but not all clones. Of the missing ones, under half trace to an unresolved V gene in checked studies; the others have no known cause. The V and J calls and clone size were taken over from that table, and D and trimming were inferred from the DNA. The sample table lists fewer than 250,000 clones, approximately 80% of them with a count of one. 10% of the sample goes to the ten largest clones.

The CDR3 contains 16 residues, cysteine and phenylalanine counted. Only CDR3 DNA remains: 48 bases, in frame from the first base. CDR1 and CDR2, looked up from the germline V gene, are SGDLS and YYNGEE. The junction shows trimming of 0 bases on V and 3 bases on J, and the gene matches do not reach 4 bases of it. At one collaborating source in Seattle, patients were enrolled during active infection and were followed longitudinally through the course of disease. Whole blood was collected in K2EDTA tubes by collaborating institutions according to the institutions' own protocols. Collaborator samples were shipped for TCRbeta analysis as frozen whole blood, isolated PBMCs, or DNA extracted from either sample type.

This sequence was found in an elderly woman with COVID-19, enrolled during active disease. The sequenced material came from peripheral blood. The sequence links TRBV9 to TRBJ2-1; 9 bases in the middle match TRBD2. The CDR3 region: CASSVVSSGGYNEQFF. The nucleotide sequence reads as follows: TGTGCCAGCAGCGTAGTTAGTAGCGGGGGCTACAATGAGCAGTTCTTC. Extended through the reference TRBV9 and TRBJ2-1 proteins, this CDR3 yields the full variable domain: DSGVTQTPKHLITATGQRVTLRCSPRSGDLSVYWYQQSLDQGLQFLIQYYNGEERAKGNILERFSAQQFPDLHSELNLSSLELGDSALYFCASSVVSSGGYNEQFFGPGTRLTVL.